One T cell receptor beta chain is described in this entry. The antigen remains undetermined. CDR3 length: 14 residues. V lost 4 bases and J lost 0, with 8 bases in between. Germline V gives CDR1 SGHRS, CDR2 YFSETQ. TCRdb keeps only in-frame clones here, not all; method: immunoSEQ multiplex PCR. The data contain about 17,000 clones, around 96% of them seen just once; the ten biggest clones take up roughly 0.62%. These data belong to a study of monozygotic twins with cystic fibrosis. Study background: Libraries were built from around 3 micrograms of fragmented DNA using about 15 PCR cycles.

Broader study findings: No link emerged between shared CDR3 counts and age, concordance or severity. Low clonality (median about 0.0095) suggested a mostly naive repertoire. Monozygotic CF twins shared more identical nucleotide clonotypes than unrelated patients.

This TCR derives from a girl aged 2-10 years with cystic fibrosis. V and J are TRBV5-1 and TRBJ1-3; D is undetermined. Sequences were obtained from blood. The CDR3 DNA is TGCGCCAGCAGCCTAGAAGCCTCTGGAAACACCATATATTTT. It translates to CASSLEASGNTIYF.